Each of the 9 T cell receptor beta chains below was sequenced from the same sample in a study of blood T cell repertoires in COVID-19. Sequenced by immunoSEQ multiplex PCR; TCRdb stores in-frame clones only, minus some. This table has approximately 180,000 clones, roughly 88% appearing once. Sequencing was done on a sample of peripheral blood. All receptors come from a man between 60 and 70 years old with acute or convalescent COVID-19.

The CDR3 protein is CASRWDRLNTEAFF. The CDR3 DNA follows: TGTGCCAGCAGGTGGGACAGGTTGAACACTGAAGCTTTCTTT. J is TRBJ1-1 and V is TRBV6-5, with TRBD1 matching 8 bases. Germline-derived CDR1 and CDR2 are MNHEY and SVGAGI. Germline trimming cut 6 bases from V and 0 bases from J; bases unmatched to any gene: 3. The length of the CDR3 is 14 residues.

The rearrangement joins TRBV7-3 to TRBJ2-1; D is perhaps TRBD2 (6 bases). The CDR3 is 11 residues long. Germline V CDR1 and CDR2: SGHTA, FQGTGA. Trimming removed 4 bases at V and 13 bases at J, with 11 bases between. CDR3 amino acids: CASSSAGTQFF. In DNA form, the CDR3 reads TGTGCCAGCAGCTCGGCGGGAACTCAGTTCTTC.

The table lists this clone with a count of one. The identical CDR3 is also encoded by other nucleotide sequences in the sample. This sequence joins TRBV18 and TRBJ1-5; 8 positions match TRBD1. Germline V gene sequence: CDR1 KGHSH, CDR2 LQKENI. The CDR3 extends over 13 amino acids. Germline trimming cut 5 bases from V and 7 bases from J; bases unmatched to any gene: 4. CDR3 DNA sequence: TGTGCCAGCTCATCGGACAGGGTACAGCCCCAGCATTTT. Its protein product is CASSSDRVQPQHF.

This clone was counted once. This CDR3 is CASSLRPSGVGYEQYF. DNA for the CDR3: TGTGCCAGCAGCCTACGCCCTAGCGGGGTAGGCTACGAGCAGTACTTC. V is TRBV7-2 and J is TRBJ2-7; TRBD2 agrees at 9 bases. The V gene's germline CDR1 is SGHTA and CDR2 FQGNSA. There are 16 residues in the CDR3. With 5 bases clipped from V and 3 bases from J, the junction kept 11 bases outside the gene matches.

The count of this clone is one. Here the CDR3 DNA reads TGCGCCAGCAGCTTTACGGGGAATGAGCAGTTCTTC. This codes for CASSFTGNEQFF. V gene TRBV5-1 combines with J gene TRBJ2-1; D possibly corresponds to TRBD2 (5 bases). Germline V lookup: CDR1 SGHRS, CDR2 YFSETQ. This CDR3 region has 12 residues. V lost 2 bases and J 7 bases, leaving 7 bases between the germline ends.

V gene TRBV7-2 combines with J gene TRBJ2-1; D is possibly TRBD2 (6 bases). The length of the CDR3 is 17 residues. V was trimmed by 3 bases and J by 0 bases, leaving 15 bases between them. Germline assignment: CDR1 SGHTA and CDR2 FQGNSA. In DNA, the CDR3 is TGTGCCAGCAGCTTCGGGCGGGACGGGAGCTCCTACAATGAGCAGTTCTTC. It is translated as CASSFGRDGSSYNEQFF.

The chain combines TRBV7-2 with TRBJ2-7; D gene unclear. The V gene lost 5 bases and the J gene lost 0 bases, with 8 bases spanning the gap. Germline V lookup: CDR1 SGHTA, CDR2 FQGNSA. The CDR3 runs 13 residues. The CDR3 loop is CASSPSPSYEQYF. CDR3 DNA sequence: TGTGCCAGCAGCCCATCCCCCTCCTACGAGCAGTACTTC.

This clone has just one count. The chain links TRBV5-1 to TRBJ1-4; D perhaps matches TRBD1 (6 bases). The CDR3 is made up of 14 amino acids. Germline V CDR1 and CDR2: SGHRS, YFSETQ. V lost 0 bases to trimming and J lost 11 bases, with 14 bases between them. This CDR3 reads CASSLATGAGKLFF. The DNA for the CDR3 is TGCGCCAGCAGCTTGGCGACAGGAGCAGGGAAACTGTTTTTT.

The chain links TRBV20-1 to TRBJ2-7; a weak D match, TRBD2 (5 bases). This CDR3 has 13 amino acids. The germline V gene encodes CDR1 DFQATT and CDR2 SNEGSKA (reference sequence). V shed 3 bases and J shed 2 bases, with 11 bases lying between them. CDR3 region: CSASRSVPYEQYF. CDR3 DNA: TGCAGTGCTAGTCGTAGCGTCCCCTACGAGCAGTACTTC.